The clone carrying this T cell receptor beta chain was recorded a few times. No antigen is known for it. These data come from a study of response to subunit inactivated influenza vaccine. The CDR3 loop spans 12 amino acids. V gave up 0 bases and J gave up 10 bases, with 7 bases separating them. Germline CDR1 is MGHRA and CDR2 is YSYEKL. MiXCR, applied by TCRdb to the RT-PCR reads, yields one record per CDR3 protein. Among around 580,000 distinct CDR3 sequences listed, 14% were seen once. Study observations and caveats: Researchers suggested that each seasonal influenza vaccination recruits few new T cells.

The TCR was taken from a man aged 45-65 years who received an inactivated influenza vaccine. The source material was PBMCs from blood, sampled 11 to 12 days after vaccination. The chain has TRBV4-1 and TRBJ2-1; D is uncertain. CDR3 sequence reads: CASSQELGEQFF. The CDR3 region has the DNA TGCGCCAGCAGCCAAGAGCTGGGCGAGCAGTTCTTC.